This paragraph covers one TCR beta chain sequence. Its antigen remains unknown. The ends lost 0 bases at V and 0 bases at J; junction bases unmatched: 4. The CDR3 is made up of 16 amino acids. In germline, CDR1 is MGHRA, CDR2 YSYEKL. The data are from a study of OX40 agonist ivuxolimab in advanced cancers. Findings and caveats of the study: More expanded clones were seen, on average, in CD8+ T cells than in CD4+. Compared with others, partial responders at 0.1-3.0 mg/kg displayed clonal expansion among the lowest. No antigen was identified for the clonally expanded peripheral T cells.

Using immunoSEQ multiplex PCR, the repertoire was profiled, and TCRdb retains in-frame clones only, with some absent. The table lists 75,000 to 95,000 clones, roughly 92% of them singletons, with approximately 9.9% in the top ten. At cycle 4 day 1, cycle 7 day 1, and baseline, blood was sampled. This TCR came from an adult with an advanced solid tumor such as melanoma, head and neck, liver or kidney cancer. The chain carries TRBV4-1 and TRBJ2-7; 8 bases match TRBD1. The sequencing used CD4+ or CD8+ T cells sorted from blood, collected in a trial of the OX40 agonist ivuxolimab. This chain's CDR3 is CASSQDWGQDSYEQYF. The DNA for the CDR3 is TGCGCCAGCAGCCAAGATTGGGGACAGGACTCCTACGAGCAGTACTTC.